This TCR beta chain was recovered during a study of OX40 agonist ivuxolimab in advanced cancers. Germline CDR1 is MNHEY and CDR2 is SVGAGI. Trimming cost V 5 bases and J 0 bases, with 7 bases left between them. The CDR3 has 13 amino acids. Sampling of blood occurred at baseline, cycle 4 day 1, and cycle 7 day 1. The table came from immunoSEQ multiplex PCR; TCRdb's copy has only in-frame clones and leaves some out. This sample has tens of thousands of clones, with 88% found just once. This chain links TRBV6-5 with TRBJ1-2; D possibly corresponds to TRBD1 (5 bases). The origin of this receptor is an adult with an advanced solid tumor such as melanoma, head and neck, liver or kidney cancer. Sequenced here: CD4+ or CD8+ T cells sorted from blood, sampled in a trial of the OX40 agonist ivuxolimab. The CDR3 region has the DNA TGTGCCAGCAGTGGGGACCCTAACTATGGCTACACCTTC. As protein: CASSGDPNYGYTF.